These T cell receptor beta chains were read from a single sample in a study of T cells in Graves' hyperthyroidism and ophthalmopathy. TCRdb re-derived calls from the multiplex PCR reads in MiXCR, one entry per CDR3 protein. The repertoire holds 600,000 to 700,000 distinct CDR3 sequences, around 15% seen once, with 4.3% in the top ten. The sequencing sample was made of blood. The receptors originated from a woman in her forties with Graves' ophthalmopathy. Each CDR3 is given with its conserved first and last residue. Fields, in order: D gene, V gene, J gene, CDR3 protein. A D gene is named only where the DNA matches it firmly.

TRBD2	TRBV20-1	TRBJ2-2	CSARPSGRRTGELFF
-	TRBV11-1	TRBJ2-2	CASSPQYGGSGELFF
-	TRBV30	TRBJ2-2	CAWTRGGTGELFF
-	TRBV4-1	TRBJ2-5	CASSQDGAVGTQYF
TRBD1	TRBV6-2/TRBV6-3	TRBJ1-3	CASSSTSGTGGNTIYF
TRBD1	TRBV19	TRBJ1-5	CASNLDPDREARKHQPQHF
TRBD2	TRBV12-3/TRBV12-4	TRBJ2-7	CASSLLGLALSEQYF
-	TRBV6-4	TRBJ2-2	CASSDSEGGELFF
TRBD2	TRBV15	TRBJ2-7	CATSRGTSGRASNEQYF
-	TRBV5-1	TRBJ1-2	CASTSGTPNYGYTF
-	TRBV6-1	TRBJ1-5	CASSVLGGGYSNQPQHF
TRBD1	TRBV28	TRBJ1-1	CASSTRGQAMNTEAFF
TRBD1	TRBV6-2/TRBV6-3	TRBJ2-7	CASSIPGQGSEQYF
TRBD1	TRBV19	TRBJ2-5	CASTDHGTGILALQETQYF
-	TRBV12-3/TRBV12-4	TRBJ2-7	CASTKGGGLSYEQYF
-	TRBV28	TRBJ2-7	CASRQFSYEQYF
TRBD2	TRBV11-1	TRBJ2-7	CASSQIAGGAEQYF
-	TRBV19	TRBJ2-2	CASIHLDRGITGELFF
-	TRBV28	TRBJ2-5	CASSFDPGLRNQETQYF
TRBD2	TRBV18	TRBJ2-7	CASSPTSATSYEQYF